The 30 T cell receptor beta chains listed next were all sequenced from one sample in a study of T cell responses to AZD1222 COVID-19 vaccine. The method was immunoSEQ multiplex PCR; TCRdb's version includes in-frame clones alone and lacks a portion of them. Of approximately 130,000 clones listed, 85% to 95% are singletons. This material consisted of peripheral blood, taken on day 0 of AZD1222 vaccination. The receptors originated from an adult in good health.

This chain connects TRBV5-4 to TRBJ1-1; TRBD1 is a possible D gene (5 bases). Looked up from germline, CDR1 is SGHNT and CDR2 is YYREEE (reference sequence). Deletions cut 0 bases from V and 6 bases from J, with 21 bases between. The CDR3 extends over 17 amino acids. The CDR3 DNA reads as TGTGCCAGCAGCTTGGATCTGGGGCACTACCCTGGGGCTGAAGCTTTCTTT. Its protein is CASSLDLGHYPGAEAFF.

This clone was seen only a few times. The V gene is TRBV6-2 or TRBV6-3, the J gene TRBJ1-2; 10 bases map to TRBD1. Germline CDR1 reads MNHEY; CDR2 reads SVGEGT. Germline trimming cut 2 bases from V and 5 bases from J; bases unmatched to any gene: 5. This CDR3 comprises 15 residues. This CDR3 reads CASSYGTGEGYGYTF. CDR3 sequence (DNA): TGTGCCAGCAGTTACGGGACAGGGGAAGGGTATGGCTACACCTTC.

This clone occurred a few times. The chain links TRBV12-5 to TRBJ1-3; D gene unclear. This CDR3 region has 18 residues. Germline loops: CDR1 LGHNT, CDR2 FRNRAP. Deletions cut 3 bases from V and 2 bases from J, with 20 bases between. This chain's CDR3 is CASGLFLGGLNAGNTIYF. The CDR3 region has the DNA TGTGCTAGTGGTTTATTTTTGGGAGGGTTGAACGCTGGAAACACCATATATTTT.

The chain has TRBV14 and TRBJ1-1, with 10 bases that match TRBD1. V was pared by 5 bases and J by 1 base, with 4 bases of the junction left unmatched. The length of the CDR3 is 15 residues. The germline V gene has CDR1 SGHDN and CDR2 FVKESK. The CDR3 protein is CASSIRDRGNTEAFF. The DNA of the CDR3 is TGTGCCAGCAGCATCCGGGACAGGGGGAACACTGAAGCTTTCTTT. The whole variable domain, filled in from reference TRBV14 and TRBJ1-1, reads EAGVTQFPSHSVIEKGQTVTLRCDPISGHDNLYWYRRVMGKEIKFLLHFVKESKQDESGMPNNRFLAERTGGTYSTLKVQPAELEDSGVYFCASSIRDRGNTEAFFGQGTRLTVV.

This sequence joins TRBV2 and TRBJ1-5; 9 bases agree with TRBD1. The CDR3 has 16 amino acids. The germline V gene has CDR1 SNHLY and CDR2 FYNNEI. The V segment lost 5 bases and the J segment 1 base; nucleotides outside the gene matches: 6. The CDR3 region is CASSPQGARSNQPQHF. The CDR3 coding sequence is TGTGCCAGCAGTCCACAGGGGGCTAGAAGCAATCAGCCCCAGCATTTT.

This clone was observed a few times. The J gene is TRBJ1-6, the V gene TRBV9; possible D gene TRBD1, 5 bases. This CDR3 has 13 amino acids. Trimming cost V 4 bases and J 10 bases, with 12 bases left between them. The V gene's germline CDR1 is SGDLS and CDR2 YYNGEE. CDR3 sequence (DNA): TGTGCCAGCAGCCAGGGTGTAGAGTCACCCCTCCACTTT. Residues: CASSQGVESPLHF.

The chain recombines TRBV30 with TRBJ1-2; the D is unclear. Germline V gene sequence: CDR1 GTSNPN, CDR2 SVGIG (reference sequence). V shed 4 bases and J shed 3 bases, with 6 bases lying between them. The CDR3 covers 11 residues. This CDR3 is CAWIRDYGYTF. CDR3 DNA sequence: TGTGCCTGGATTAGAGACTATGGCTACACCTTC.

This chain joins TRBV6-5 and TRBJ1-2; possibly TRBD1 for D (5 bases). The germline V and J ends were trimmed by 7 bases and 8 bases, with 14 bases remaining between them. The germline V gene encodes CDR1 MNHEY and CDR2 SVGAGI. CDR3 size: 12 residues. CDR3 DNA: TGTGCCAGCACGGAGGGGCTGAGGGGCTACACCTTC. Protein sequence: CASTEGLRGYTF.

J is TRBJ1-3 and V is TRBV9; no firm D call. The V and J ends lost 0 bases and 0 bases respectively, with 4 bases between them. This CDR3 has 14 amino acids. The germline gives CDR1 SGDLS, CDR2 YYNGEE. Here the CDR3 DNA reads TGTGCCAGCAGCGTAGACAGCTCTGGAAACACCATATATTTT. Its translation is CASSVDSSGNTIYF.

The V and J genes are TRBV5-1 and TRBJ2-7; 10 bases fit TRBD1. CDR1 is SGHRS and CDR2 is YFSETQ in the germline V gene. There are 14 residues in the CDR3. Trimming removed 6 bases from V and 2 bases from J; junction bases left unmatched: 5. CDR3 amino acids: CASKWGTGAYEQYF. For the CDR3, the DNA is TGCGCCAGCAAGTGGGGGACAGGGGCCTACGAGCAGTACTTC.

For the CDR3, the DNA is TGCGCCAGCAGCCGCGGGACTAGCGGGGGAACTTGGGAGACCCAGTACTTC. This codes for CASSRGTSGGTWETQYF. The genes are TRBV4-1 and TRBJ2-5; 14 bases map to TRBD2. The J segment lost 5 bases and the V segment lost 4 bases, leaving 9 bases of the junction unmatched. The germline V gene encodes CDR1 MGHRA and CDR2 YSYEKL. The CDR3 totals 17 residues.

The chain uses TRBV2 and TRBJ1-3, with unresolved D. Germline assignment: CDR1 SNHLY and CDR2 FYNNEI. With 4 bases removed from V and 1 base from J, the gap between germline ends came to 8 bases. CDR3 length: 14 amino acids. The CDR3 protein is CASSGARSGNTIYF. CDR3 nucleotide sequence: TGTGCCAGCAGTGGTGCCAGATCTGGAAACACCATATATTTT.

The rearrangement uses TRBV19 and TRBJ1-1; no definite D call. V lost 1 base, J lost 0 bases, and 3 bases lay in between. The CDR3 consists of 13 residues. CDR1 and CDR2 from the germline V gene are LNHDA and SQIVND (reference sequence). The DNA of the CDR3 is TGTGCCAGTAGTATAGGGATGAACACTGAAGCTTTCTTT. Its translation: CASSIGMNTEAFF.

The rearrangement links TRBV9 to TRBJ1-2, with D perhaps matching TRBD1 (6 bases). The V gene lost 0 bases and the J gene lost 4 bases, with 16 bases spanning the gap. CDR1 is SGDLS and CDR2 is YYNGEE in the germline V gene. The CDR3 length is 16 residues. CDR3 DNA sequence: TGTGCCAGCAGCGTAGGAATTGAGGGCAGGGGCTATGGCTACACCTTC. Its translation: CASSVGIEGRGYGYTF.

This chain uses TRBV2 with TRBJ1-2; D gene ambiguous. CDR1 is SNHLY and CDR2 is FYNNEI in the germline V gene. Trimming pared 4 bases from V and 6 bases from J, leaving 12 bases between. This CDR3 contains 13 residues. The CDR3 DNA sequence: TGTGCCAGCAGTGTGAGGGTTAGGGATGGCTACACCTTC. Translating it yields CASSVRVRDGYTF.

The chain employs TRBV19 and TRBJ1-2; 9 positions agree with TRBD1. Germline-derived CDR1 and CDR2 are LNHDA and SQIVND (reference sequence). The CDR3 totals 15 residues. Trimming removed 8 bases from V and 2 bases from J; junction bases left unmatched: 9. DNA for the CDR3: TGTGCCAGTGATCACAAACAGGGGGCGAACTATGGCTACACCTTC. Translating it yields CASDHKQGANYGYTF.

V usage is TRBV6-2 or TRBV6-3 and J usage is TRBJ1-2; TRBD1 matches 9 bases. The trim removed 5 bases at V and 6 bases at J, leaving 4 bases unmatched. Germline loops: CDR1 MNHEY, CDR2 SVGEGT. This CDR3 spans 13 amino acids. The DNA for the CDR3 is TGTGCCAGCAGTAACAGGGGGCAGGATGGCTACACCTTC. Amino acids: CASSNRGQDGYTF.

This chain connects TRBV10-2 to TRBJ2-1, with a tentative D call TRBD1 (5 bases). Trimming took off 6 bases at V and 0 bases at J, with 12 bases between the two ends. The CDR3 runs 15 residues. Looked up from germline, CDR1 is WSHSY and CDR2 is SAAADI. CDR3 nucleotides: TGCGCCAGCAGGGACGACAGAGGCTCCTACAATGAGCAGTTCTTC. Translation: CASRDDRGSYNEQFF.

This chain links TRBV10-3 with TRBJ2-1; a weak D match, TRBD1 (6 bases). V was cut by 8 bases and J by 7 bases, with 18 bases left in between. The V gene's germline CDR1 is ENHRY and CDR2 SYGVKD. The CDR3 is 14 amino acids. CDR3 DNA sequence: TGTGCCATCGGCGACAGGCCCAAACGGAATGAGCAGTTCTTC. This encodes CAIGDRPKRNEQFF.

The chain uses TRBV6-1 and TRBJ1-6; D call uncertain. This CDR3 has 13 amino acids. Germline V lookup: CDR1 MNHNS, CDR2 SASEGT. The V end lost 2 bases, the J end lost 10 bases, and 9 bases lay between the germline ends. CDR3 sequence reads: CASSERGESPLHF. Written as DNA, the CDR3 is TGTGCCAGCAGTGAACGTGGGGAATCACCCCTCCACTTT.

This rearrangement joins TRBV4-1 to TRBJ1-4; 8 nucleotides align to TRBD1. Germline CDR1 MGHRA, CDR2 YSYEKL. V dropped 2 bases and J dropped 2; count of bases not matched to a gene: 1. The CDR3 totals 15 residues. Here the CDR3 DNA reads TGCGCCAGCAGCCAACGACAGGGGACTAATGAAAAACTGTTTTTT. Translating gives CASSQRQGTNEKLFF.

This clone was observed a single time. The CDR3: CASSQDQGDYLGRNNEQFF. The CDR3 DNA sequence: TGTGCCAGCAGCCAAGATCAAGGGGACTACCTGGGAAGGAACAATGAGCAGTTCTTC. J is TRBJ2-1 and V is TRBV14, with 7 bases that match TRBD2. The V gene's germline CDR1 is SGHDN and CDR2 FVKESK. The J segment lost 5 bases and the V segment lost 0 bases, leaving 16 bases of the junction unmatched. The CDR3 is made up of 19 amino acids.

The J gene is TRBJ1-2, the V gene TRBV27; no firm D call. V lost 8 bases to trimming and J lost 4 bases, with 14 bases between them. Per the germline V gene, CDR1 is MNHEY and CDR2 is SMNVEV (reference sequence). The length of the CDR3 is 13 residues. For the CDR3, the DNA is TGTGCCAGCGGAACCCGCCGGGGCTATGGCTACACCTTC. It specifies CASGTRRGYGYTF.

The chain carries TRBV7-6 and TRBJ1-4, with unresolved D. The CDR3 is made up of 15 amino acids. Germline-derived CDR1 and CDR2 are SGHVS and FNYEAQ. V lost 0 bases and J lost 5, with 10 bases in between. This CDR3 is CASSLAPGENEKLFF. DNA for the CDR3: TGTGCCAGCAGCTTAGCGCCGGGTGAGAATGAAAAACTGTTTTTT.

This chain links TRBV5-8 with TRBJ1-1; a possible D gene is TRBD1 (5 bases). This CDR3 comprises 17 residues. Germline V gene sequence: CDR1 SGHTS, CDR2 YDEGEE. Deletions cut 3 bases from V and 1 base from J, with 19 bases between. CDR3 bases: TGTGCCAGCAGCTCCGACCCCGCGGGGGGGTGGAACACTGAAGCTTTCTTT. It codes for CASSSDPAGGWNTEAFF.

The chain is built from TRBV20-1 and TRBJ2-3; D uncertain. The CDR3 has 11 residues. Germline V gene lookup returns CDR1 DFQATT and CDR2 SNEGSKA (reference sequence). The ends were cut back, 5 bases at V and 1 base at J, with 4 bases in the middle. The CDR3: CSAGRTDTQYF. As DNA, the CDR3 is TGCAGTGCTGGACGCACAGATACGCAGTATTTT.

The rearrangement joins TRBV5-1 to TRBJ1-5; D ambiguous. Trimming took 0 bases from V and 0 from J, leaving 10 bases between them. Germline assignment: CDR1 SGHRS and CDR2 YFSETQ. This CDR3 is built from 16 residues. The CDR3 coding sequence is TGCGCCAGCAGCTTGGGTGGCAGCAATAGCAATCAGCCCCAGCATTTT. This encodes CASSLGGSNSNQPQHF.

The chain links TRBV19 to TRBJ2-6, with D maybe TRBD2 (5 bases). CDR3 length equals 16 residues. CDR1 and CDR2 from the germline V gene are LNHDA and SQIVND (reference sequence). Trimming cost V 5 bases and J 3 bases, with 14 bases left between them. CDR3 nucleotide sequence: TGTGCCAGTAGTGACCCGGGAAGAAGTGGGGCCAACGTCCTGACTTTC. Translating gives CASSDPGRSGANVLTF.

The rearrangement joins TRBV6-6 to TRBJ2-2; TRBD1 matches 8 bases. CDR3 length: 18 amino acids. Losses at the gene ends were 5 bases for V and 5 bases for J; bases not matched to a gene: 16. Germline V CDR1 and CDR2: MNHNY, SVGAGI (reference sequence). As DNA, the CDR3 is TGTGCCAGCAGTCTTCCACCCATAATGACAGGGGAAACCGGGGAGCTGTTTTTT. This sequence encodes CASSLPPIMTGETGELFF.

Details on this clone: Distinct nucleotide sequences in the sample also encode this CDR3. J is TRBJ1-5 and V is TRBV18, with unresolved D. The CDR3 extends over 13 amino acids. Per the germline V gene, CDR1 is KGHSH and CDR2 is LQKENI. The V end lost 3 bases, the J end lost 7 bases, and 10 bases lay between the germline ends. The CDR3 DNA sequence: TGTGCCAGCTCACCGTCTGGGAACCAGCCCCAGCATTTT. Its translation is CASSPSGNQPQHF.